This TCR beta chain was identified in a study of shared clonotypes between healthy human individuals. About the research overall: CD4 naive and memory got three plates each, CD8 naive two, CD8 memory one. Points from the study as a whole: Measured sharing among donors was expected to vary with sequencing depth. The sole specimen, blood, was sampled, and tissue repertoires likely differ.

Clones were read by immunoSEQ multiplex PCR, and TCRdb kept only the in-frame ones, dropping some. The sample yields about 1.1 million clones, 70% to 80% seen once. A note on this clone: The antigen is not known.

This CDR3 is 11 amino acids long. V was shortened by 7 bases and J by 7 bases, with 10 bases between the two germline ends. Germline V gives CDR1 LNHDA, CDR2 SQIVND (reference sequence). Every one of the donors was a Caucasian adult that lived in Nashville, Tennessee. This sequence originates from a man younger than 35 in good health. Some clones in this sample may be carry-over from other donors' samples. The chain is built from TRBV19 and TRBJ1-1; D unresolved. Material for sequencing was memory CD4+ T cells from PBMCs. The subset was: CD45RA-negative fraction. This chain's CDR3 is CASTEGLEAFF. The CDR3 coding sequence is TGTGCCAGTACGGAAGGACTTGAAGCTTTCTTT.